Listed below are T cell receptor beta chains from one sample, sequenced in a study of regulatory T cells in long-lasting Graves disease. One entry per CDR3 protein results from TCRdb running MiXCR on the multiplex PCR reads. The sample yields approximately 350,000 distinct CDR3 sequences, over 15% seen once. The sample was also reused in another study, on T cells in Graves' hyperthyroidism and ophthalmopathy.

Material: peripheral blood mononuclear cells (PBMCs), obtained at new diagnosis, from a patient treated with antithyroid drugs. The receptors come from a man between 35 and 55 years old with Graves disease. CDR3s include the opening cysteine and the closing phenylalanine or tryptophan. Each record gives: V gene, J gene, D gene, clone size, CDR3 DNA, CDR3 protein. The D gene is left open where the match is weak. The listing skips clone size in some rows; elsewhere it reads once, few, many or a size class.

V: TRBV6-2/TRBV6-3; J: TRBJ1-1; D: TRBD1; size: .; DNA: TGTGCCAGCAGTACGGGGGCAGGGGGGAGAACTGAAGCTTTCTTT; CDR3: CASSTGAGGRTEAFF
V: TRBV20-1; J: TRBJ2-5; D: .; size: many; DNA: TGCAGTGCACCGGAATTGGAGACCCAGTACTTC; CDR3: CSAPELETQYF
V: TRBV15; J: TRBJ1-5; D: .; size: many; DNA: TGTGCCACCAGCGTCAGCCGGGGGTATAGCAATCAGCCCCAGCATTTT; CDR3: CATSVSRGYSNQPQHF
V: TRBV19; J: TRBJ1-2; D: .; size: .; DNA: TGTGCCAGTAGTACCCGACAGACAGTTCATGGCTACACCTTC; CDR3: CASSTRQTVHGYTF
V: TRBV28; J: TRBJ1-2; D: .; size: .; DNA: TGTGCCAGCAGCCTAGTCACCAGCCAGGGGACCCTAGATGGCTACACCTTC; CDR3: CASSLVTSQGTLDGYTF
V: TRBV7-9; J: TRBJ2-7; D: .; size: many; DNA: TGTGCCAGCAGCTTACACGGGGTTGCCTACGAGCAGTACTTC; CDR3: CASSLHGVAYEQYF
V: TRBV5-1; J: TRBJ2-5; D: .; size: .; DNA: TGCGCCAGCAGCTCGGGACGGTCCTACCAAGAGACCCAGTACTTC; CDR3: CASSSGRSYQETQYF
V: TRBV10-3; J: TRBJ2-6; D: .; size: .; DNA: TGTGCCATCAGTGAATTTCAGGGGTTCTCCGGGGCCAACGTCCTGACTTTC; CDR3: CAISEFQGFSGANVLTF
V: TRBV5-5; J: TRBJ2-5; D: .; size: .; DNA: TGTGCCAGCAGCCCCTCCGGGGCCCAGTACTTC; CDR3: CASSPSGAQYF
V: TRBV2; J: TRBJ2-7; D: .; size: few; DNA: TGTGCCACCAAGCCCACAGGTGGATACCAGTACTTC; CDR3: CATKPTGGYQYF
V: TRBV5-1; J: TRBJ1-4; D: .; size: many; DNA: TGCGCCAGCAGCTTGGCTGGGCCTAATGAAAAACTGTTTTTT; CDR3: CASSLAGPNEKLFF
V: TRBV6-5; J: TRBJ2-3; D: TRBD2; size: many; DNA: TGTGCCAGCAGTTTGCGGTCTAGCGGGACAGATACGCAGTATTTT; CDR3: CASSLRSSGTDTQYF
V: TRBV5-1; J: TRBJ1-1; D: .; size: .; DNA: TGCGCCAGCAGCTCGCACGCGAGGAACACTGAAGCTTTCTTT; CDR3: CASSSHARNTEAFF
V: TRBV20-1; J: TRBJ1-6; D: .; size: many; DNA: TGCAGTGCTAGGAGGGTGGGCTATAATTCACCCCTCCACTTT; CDR3: CSARRVGYNSPLHF
V: TRBV6-9; J: TRBJ1-4; D: .; size: few; DNA: TGTGCCAGCAGGTATCAGAGTAATGAAAAACTGTTTTTT; CDR3: CASRYQSNEKLFF
V: TRBV5-1; J: TRBJ2-5; D: TRBD1; size: many; DNA: TGCGCCAGCAGCCGATCGGGACAGGGGCAAGAGACCCAGTACTTC; CDR3: CASSRSGQGQETQYF
V: TRBV27; J: TRBJ1-2; D: .; size: many; DNA: TGTGCCAGCAGGGGCAGCCGCTATGGCTACACCTTC; CDR3: CASRGSRYGYTF